This T cell receptor (beta chain) comes out of a study of shared clonotypes between healthy human individuals. Naive CD8 cells lacked CD45RO and underwent positive selection for CCR7, leaving out terminally differentiated effector memory CD45RA+ cells. With regard to this clone: Its matching antigen is unknown.

Study-level findings and limits: In general, naive subsets displayed greater estimated richness than memory subsets did. Roughly 4.7% was the fraction of naive CD4 clonotypes found shared across a handful of donors.

Profiling relied on immunoSEQ multiplex PCR, and the TCRdb table lists in-frame clones only, not all of them. The profile shows around 1.9 million clones, around 93% of them singletons. Germline CDR1 and CDR2: SGHNT and YYREEE (reference sequence). V was clipped by 6 bases and J by 7 bases; unmatched bases: 9. This CDR3 contains 14 residues. Sequencing input: naive CD8+ T cells from PBMCs. This sequence joins TRBV5-4 and TRBJ2-7; 11 bases are a match to TRBD2. The receptor was isolated from a man aged 18 to 29 in good health. Some clones in this sample may be carry-over from other donors' samples. The DNA of the CDR3 is TGTGCCAGCACACATAGCGGGAGGGCTGATGAGCAGTACTTC. Protein: CASTHSGRADEQYF.